The next 21 T cell receptor beta chains were all read from a single sample in a study of T cell clonality in common variable immunodeficiency. Study-level findings and limits: In common variable immunodeficiency, TCR beta chains reportedly carried fewer deletions and N-nucleotide insertions.

The assay was immunoSEQ multiplex PCR, and TCRdb's table has in-frame clones only and misses some. The sample contains about 28,000 clones, none occurring once; under 3.5% lies in the top ten. These TCRs' antigens remain unknown. The sequencing sample was made of peripheral blood mononuclear cells. All receptors come from a human donor with common variable immunodeficiency.

Note on this clone: The read finishes 3 residues shy of the CDR3 end, and the germline J gene is used to complete it. The J gene is TRBJ1-3, the V gene TRBV19; 9 nucleotides match TRBD1. CDR1 LNHDA and CDR2 SQIVND come from the germline V gene (reference sequence). This CDR3 has 15 residues. J was trimmed by 0 bases and V by 6 bases; bases with no gene match: 3. The CDR3 bases that were read are TGTGCCAGTAGGAGGGGACAGGGCTCTGGAAACACC. Amino acid sequence: CASRRGQGSGNT. The whole CDR3 reads CASRRGQGSGNTIYF.

This clone was seen a few times. The read terminates 3 residues before the CDR3 end, so the remaining end is supplied by the germline J gene. The chain joins TRBV19 to TRBJ2-7; TRBD1 agrees at 9 bases. Germline V gene data show CDR1 as LNHDA and CDR2 as SQIVND (reference sequence). This CDR3 region has 14 residues. Germline trimming cut 9 bases from V and 5 bases from J; bases unmatched to any gene: 11. The CDR3 bases that were read are TGTGCCAGCCGGGACAGGGTTTGGTCCCACGAG. This gives the protein CASRDRVWSHE. The CDR3 reads in full as CASRDRVWSHEQYF.

In this sample, this clone turned up many times. The CDR3 extends 3 residues past the end of the read, so its final part is completed from the germline J gene. This chain joins TRBV12-3 or TRBV12-4 and TRBJ2-2; 10 bases match TRBD2. The CDR3 is 17 amino acids. Trimming removed 2 bases from V and 5 bases from J; junction bases left unmatched: 8. The part of the CDR3 DNA that was read is TGTGCCAGCAGTTTAACCCAGCTAGCGGGAGTGACCGGGGAG. The encoded protein is CASSLTQLAGVTGE. The complete CDR3 sequence is CASSLTQLAGVTGELFF.

A note on this clone: Read coverage stops 3 residues before the CDR3 terminus; the germline J gene supplies the remainder. Other DNA sequences in this sample translate to the same CDR3. The genes are TRBV5-1 and TRBJ2-1; D not resolved. V gave up 1 base and J gave up 8 bases, with 10 bases separating them. Germline CDR1 and CDR2: SGHRS and YFSETQ. The CDR3 has 13 residues. CDR3 DNA, as far as it was read: TGCGCCAGCAGCTTGCCTGGCATGGATGAG. It translates to CASSLPGMDE. The CDR3 in its entirety is CASSLPGMDEQFF.

This clone was seen many times. The CDR3 end falls 3 residues outside the read, so it is completed with the germline J gene. The chain employs TRBV7-2 and TRBJ1-6; TRBD1 is a possible D gene (5 bases). Trimming cost V 0 bases and J 8 bases, with 11 bases left between them. The CDR3 has 15 residues. Germline CDR1 SGHTA, CDR2 FQGNSA. The covered CDR3 bases are TGTGCCAGCAGCTTAGCGCAGGGCGCTTATTCACCC. This translates into CASSLAQGAYSP. From start to end, the CDR3 is CASSLAQGAYSPLHF.

This clone was observed many times. The read falls 3 residues short of the CDR3 end, and the missing part is taken from the germline J gene. This rearrangement joins TRBV18 to TRBJ1-1; 10 bases agree with TRBD1. The CDR3 extends over 13 amino acids. Looked up from germline, CDR1 is KGHSH and CDR2 is LQKENI. The V and J ends lost 7 bases and 4 bases, in that order; junction bases with no gene match: 3. The CDR3 spells CASLRQGATEAFF. The sequenced part of the CDR3 DNA is TGTGCCAGCTTACGACAGGGGGCCACTGAA.

This clone came up a few times. The read falls 3 residues short of the CDR3 end, and the missing part is taken from the germline J gene. The chain combines TRBV11-1 with TRBJ2-1; TRBD2 matches 10 bases. The trim removed 0 bases at V and 7 bases at J, leaving 3 bases unmatched. CDR3 length: 15 residues. The germline gives CDR1 SGHAT, CDR2 FQDESV (reference sequence). The CDR3 DNA, read in part, is TGTGCCAGCAGCTTAGCTAGCGGGAGGATTAATGAG. Residues: CASSLASGRINE. The full CDR3 sequence reads CASSLASGRINEQFF.

This clone was counted at least ten times. The CDR3 goes on 3 residues after the read ends, and that part is filled in from the germline J gene. The chain uses TRBV5-1 and TRBJ1-4, with 7 bases identical to TRBD1. This CDR3 has 14 amino acids. Looked up from germline, CDR1 is SGHRS and CDR2 is YFSETQ. CDR3 bases read: TGCGCCAGCAGGTCCGGACAGGAGACCGCAGAA. Its protein is CASRSGQETAE. The entire CDR3 protein is CASRSGQETAELFF.

As concerns this clone: Read data end 3 residues before the CDR3 end; the end is taken from the germline J gene. This rearrangement joins TRBV2 to TRBJ2-1, with 7 bases lining up with TRBD1. In germline, CDR1 is SNHLY, CDR2 FYNNEI. CDR3 length: 15 residues. J was trimmed by 0 bases and V by 5 bases; bases with no gene match: 4. The sequenced part of the CDR3 DNA is TGTGCCAGCAGTCCGGGACAGAGCTCCTACAATGAG. This sequence encodes CASSPGQSSYNE. The full CDR3 is CASSPGQSSYNEQFF.

This clone was detected many times. The covered CDR3 bases are TGTGCCAGCTCACCACGACCGGGGGAGACC. Its protein is CASSPRPGET. The full CDR3 reads CASSPRPGETQYF. This chain connects TRBV18 to TRBJ2-5, with a tentative D call TRBD2 (5 bases). The read gets to within 3 residues of the CDR3 end, and the germline J gene fills in the rest. Per germline, CDR1 KGHSH and CDR2 LQKENI. Trimming cost V 1 base and J 5 bases, with 8 bases left between them. The length of the CDR3 is 13 residues.

Comment on this clone: The CDR3 is cut off 3 residues early in the read; its end comes from the germline J gene. The chain links TRBV7-3 to TRBJ1-2, with D possibly TRBD1 on 6 matching bases. Germline V gene sequence: CDR1 SGHTA, CDR2 FQGTGA. Trimming took 5 bases from V and 0 from J, leaving 10 bases between them. The CDR3 loop spans 14 amino acids. CDR3 DNA, as far as it was read: TGTGCCAGCAGCCCCGGACAGTCTAACTATGGC. Translation: CASSPGQSNYG. The full CDR3 sequence reads CASSPGQSNYGYTF.

This clone was detected many times. The read finishes 3 residues shy of the CDR3 end, and the germline J gene is used to complete it. This chain links TRBV7-9 with TRBJ2-2; 7 positions agree with TRBD2. The germline V gene encodes CDR1 SEHNR and CDR2 FQNEAQ (reference sequence). Losses at the gene ends were 0 bases for V and 7 bases for J; bases not matched to a gene: 2. This CDR3 region has 14 residues. The CDR3: CASSLATSVGELFF. The DNA read from the CDR3 is TGTGCCAGCAGCTTAGCCACTAGCGTCGGGGAG. Complete variable domain (other parts from reference TRBV7-9 and TRBJ2-2): DTGVSQNPRHKITKRGQNVTFRCDPISEHNRLYWYRQTLGQGPEFLTYFQNEAQLEKSRLLSDRFSAERPKGSFSTLEIQRTEQGDSAMYLCASSLATSVGELFFGEGSRLTVL.

For this clone: From the germline J gene comes the end of the CDR3, since the read stops 3 residues before it. This same CDR3 is encoded by further DNA sequences in the sample. The V gene is TRBV30, the J gene TRBJ2-7; 9 bases line up with TRBD1. Per germline, CDR1 GTSNPN and CDR2 SVGIG (reference sequence). The CDR3 totals 14 residues. After removal of 3 bases from V and 4 bases from J, the junction contained 7 bases not matched to a gene. The CDR3 reads CAWSLLQGAYEQYF. The CDR3 bases that were read are TGTGCCTGGAGCCTATTACAGGGGGCGTACGAG. Drawing the rest from reference TRBV30 and TRBJ2-7, the complete variable domain is SQTIHQWPATLVQPVGSPLSLECTVEGTSNPNLYWYRQAAGRGLQLLFYSVGIGQISSEVPQNLSASRPQDRQFILSSKKLLLSDSGFYLCAWSLLQGAYEQYFGPGTRLTVT.

This clone has only a few counts. The read gets to within 3 residues of the CDR3 end, and the germline J gene fills in the rest. The chain employs TRBV5-5 and TRBJ1-3, with a possible D match to TRBD1 (5 bases). Germline V CDR1 and CDR2: SGHKS, YYEKEE (reference sequence). Trimming left V 4 bases short and J 1 base short, with 9 bases between. The CDR3 contains 14 residues. CDR3 amino acids: CASSQTASGNTIYF. CDR3 bases read: TGTGCCAGCAGCCAGACAGCTTCTGGAAACACC.

This clone was detected ten times or more. The observed sequence ends 3 residues before the CDR3 terminus, with the missing tail filled in from the germline J gene. J is TRBJ1-2 and V is TRBV19; the match to TRBD1 covers 7 bases. Germline V gene lookup returns CDR1 LNHDA and CDR2 SQIVND (reference sequence). This CDR3 comprises 13 residues. J gave up 4 bases and V 6 bases, and 5 bases lay outside the gene matches. Partial CDR3 DNA: TGTGCCAGTAGCGTACAGGGGTCCTATGGC. This encodes CASSVQGSYG. The full CDR3 is CASSVQGSYGYTF.

This clone has a handful of counts. The CDR3 goes on 3 residues after the read ends, and that part is filled in from the germline J gene. The V call is TRBV20-1, the J call TRBJ2-1, with TRBD2 matching over 10 bases. CDR1 DFQATT and CDR2 SNEGSKA come from the germline V gene (reference sequence). J lost 4 bases, V lost 1 base, and 10 bases had no gene match. This CDR3 region has 17 residues. The CDR3: CSARVFRLAGAYNEQFF. The covered CDR3 bases are TGCAGTGCTAGAGTCTTTAGACTAGCGGGCGCTTACAATGAG.

A note on this clone: The read comes to an end 3 residues before the CDR3 does, leaving the germline J gene to fill in the end. The sample has other DNA sequences that encode this CDR3 too. The chain uses TRBV30 and TRBJ1-5; maybe TRBD1 (5 bases). CDR3 size: 15 residues. V was trimmed by 0 bases and J by 7 bases, leaving 16 bases between them. Germline CDR1 reads GTSNPN; CDR2 reads SVGIG (reference sequence). CDR3 in amino acids: CAWSVRGGQGQPQHF. The DNA read from the CDR3 is TGTGCCTGGAGTGTTCGGGGGGGTCAGGGACAGCCC.

At least ten counts were recorded for this clone. The read ends 3 residues early relative to the CDR3; the germline J gene fills the gap. The chain is built from TRBV7-8 and TRBJ2-3, with D unclear. There are 12 residues in the CDR3. The germline gives CDR1 SGHVS, CDR2 FQNEAQ. CDR3 DNA (partial): TGTGCCAGCAGCCCGGCTATCGGGACG. It encodes CASSPAIGT. The complete CDR3 protein is CASSPAIGTQYF.

This clone was detected only a few times. The CDR3 protein is CASSLAASGRYEQFF. The sequenced CDR3 bases are TGCGCCAGCAGCTTGGCTGCTAGCGGGAGGTATGAG. V is TRBV5-1 and J is TRBJ2-1; 11 nucleotides agree with TRBD2. The CDR3 end lies 3 residues beyond the end of the read and is filled in from the germline J gene. The CDR3 sequence is 15 residues long. Germline V gene lookup returns CDR1 SGHRS and CDR2 YFSETQ. V lost 0 bases to trimming and J lost 8 bases; unmatched junction nucleotides: 4.

To note about this clone: The read comes to an end 3 residues before the CDR3 does, leaving the germline J gene to fill in the end. The chain combines TRBV5-1 with TRBJ2-1; 11 bases align to TRBD2. The junction had 8 bases not matched to a gene; V was cut back by 0 bases and J by 9 bases. The CDR3 is 16 residues long. Germline lookup yields CDR1 SGHRS and CDR2 YFSETQ. CDR3 sequence: CASSLELLAGGGEQFF. CDR3 bases read: TGCGCCAGCAGCTTGGAACTTCTAGCGGGAGGCGGTGAG.

This clone was seen repeatedly, ten times or more. Coverage ceases 3 residues before the CDR3 finishes, and the germline J gene fills in the end. This chain links TRBV6-2 or TRBV6-3 with TRBJ1-2; D is possibly TRBD1 (6 bases). Germline V CDR1 and CDR2: MNHEY, SVGEGT. The CDR3 contains 15 residues. V lost 0 bases to trimming and J lost 5 bases, with 13 bases between them. The covered CDR3 bases are TGTGCCAGCAGTTACTCGAGGGGGATATCTTATGGC. Translation gives CASSYSRGISYG. The whole CDR3 region reads CASSYSRGISYGYTF.